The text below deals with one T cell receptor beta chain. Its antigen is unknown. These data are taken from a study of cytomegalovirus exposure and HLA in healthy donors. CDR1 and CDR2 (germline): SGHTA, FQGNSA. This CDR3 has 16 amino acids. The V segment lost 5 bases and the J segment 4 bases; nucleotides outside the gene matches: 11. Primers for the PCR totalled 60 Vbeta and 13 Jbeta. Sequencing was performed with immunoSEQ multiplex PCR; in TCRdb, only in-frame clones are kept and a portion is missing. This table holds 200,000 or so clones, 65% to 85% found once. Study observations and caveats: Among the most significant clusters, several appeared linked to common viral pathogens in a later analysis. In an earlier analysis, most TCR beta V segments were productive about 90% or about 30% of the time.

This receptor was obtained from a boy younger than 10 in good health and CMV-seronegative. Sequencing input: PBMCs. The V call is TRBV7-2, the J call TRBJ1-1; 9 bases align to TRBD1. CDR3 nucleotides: TGTGCCAGCAGCCATGGTGGATACAGGGGGCGCACTGAAGCTTTCTTT. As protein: CASSHGGYRGRTEAFF. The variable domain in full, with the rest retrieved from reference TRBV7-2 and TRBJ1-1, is GAGVSQSPSNKVTEKGKDVELRCDPISGHTALYWYRQSLGQGLEFLIYFQGNSAPDKSGLPSDRFSAERTGGSVSTLTIQRTQQEDSAVYLCASSHGGYRGRTEAFFGQGTRLTVV.